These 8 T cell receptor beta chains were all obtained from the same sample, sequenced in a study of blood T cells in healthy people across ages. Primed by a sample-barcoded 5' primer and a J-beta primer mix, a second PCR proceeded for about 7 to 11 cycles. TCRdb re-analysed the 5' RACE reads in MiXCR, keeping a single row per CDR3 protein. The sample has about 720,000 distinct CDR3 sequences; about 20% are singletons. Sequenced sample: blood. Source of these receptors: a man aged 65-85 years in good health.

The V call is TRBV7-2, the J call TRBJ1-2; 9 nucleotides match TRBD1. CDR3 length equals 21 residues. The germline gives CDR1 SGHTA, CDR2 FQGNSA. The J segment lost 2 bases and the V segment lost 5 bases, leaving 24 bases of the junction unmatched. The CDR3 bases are TGTGCCAGCAGCAGGCCGGGACAGGGTCTACAATATTCTAACTCAAACTATGGCTACACCTTC. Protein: CASSRPGQGLQYSNSNYGYTF.

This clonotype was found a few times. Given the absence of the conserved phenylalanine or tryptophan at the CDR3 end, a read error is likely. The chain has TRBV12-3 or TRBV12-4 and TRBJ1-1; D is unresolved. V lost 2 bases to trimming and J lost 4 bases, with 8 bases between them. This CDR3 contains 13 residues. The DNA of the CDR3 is TGTGCCAGCAGTTTAAGGGCACCCACTGAAGCTTTCTCT. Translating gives CASSLRAPTEAFS.

CDR3 in amino acids: CASSLVHYGYTF. CDR3 sequence (DNA): TGTGCCAGCAGCTTAGTCCACTATGGCTACACCTTC. The V gene is TRBV13, the J gene TRBJ1-2; D uncertain. Germline CDR1 PRHDT, CDR2 FYEKMQ (reference sequence). With 1 base removed from V and 3 bases from J, the gap between germline ends came to 3 bases. The CDR3 consists of 12 residues.

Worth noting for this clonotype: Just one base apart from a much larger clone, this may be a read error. This chain's CDR3 is CSVDGQGLGTEAFF. The CDR3 DNA follows: TGCAGCGTTGACGGGCAGGGTCTAGGGACTGAAGCTTTCTTT. This rearrangement joins TRBV29-1 to TRBJ1-1; D is perhaps TRBD1 (5 bases). Per the germline V gene, CDR1 is SQVTM and CDR2 is ANQGSEA. This CDR3 region has 14 residues. Trimming left V 3 bases short and J 5 bases short, with 16 bases between.

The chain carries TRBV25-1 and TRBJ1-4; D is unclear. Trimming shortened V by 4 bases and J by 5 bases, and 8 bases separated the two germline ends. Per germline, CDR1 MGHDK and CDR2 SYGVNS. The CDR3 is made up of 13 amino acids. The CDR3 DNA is TGTGCCAGCAGTGGTCAGGAGAATGAAAAACTGTTTTTT. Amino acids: CASSGQENEKLFF.

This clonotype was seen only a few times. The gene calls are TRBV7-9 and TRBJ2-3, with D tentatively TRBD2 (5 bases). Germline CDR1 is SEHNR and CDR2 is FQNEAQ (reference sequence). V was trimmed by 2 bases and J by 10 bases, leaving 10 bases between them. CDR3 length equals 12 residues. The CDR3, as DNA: TGTGCCAGCAGCTTATCGGTGGAGGCGCAGTATTTT. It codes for CASSLSVEAQYF.

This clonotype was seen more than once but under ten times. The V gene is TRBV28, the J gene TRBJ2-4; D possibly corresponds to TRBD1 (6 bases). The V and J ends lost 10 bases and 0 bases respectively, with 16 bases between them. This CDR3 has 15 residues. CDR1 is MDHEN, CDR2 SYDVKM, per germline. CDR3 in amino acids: CATAPGVLAKNIQYF. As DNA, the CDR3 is TGTGCCACCGCCCCAGGGGTACTAGCCAAAAACATTCAGTACTTC.

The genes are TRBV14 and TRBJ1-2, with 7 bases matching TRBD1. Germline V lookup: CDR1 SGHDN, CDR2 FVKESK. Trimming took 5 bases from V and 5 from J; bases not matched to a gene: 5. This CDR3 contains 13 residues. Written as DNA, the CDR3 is TGTGCCAGCAGCGGACAGGCAAAGTATGGCTACACCTTC. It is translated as CASSGQAKYGYTF.